The 18 T cell receptor beta chains reported below all come from one sample, sequenced in a study of blood T cell repertoires in COVID-19. The repertoire was sequenced with immunoSEQ multiplex PCR; TCRdb's copy has only in-frame clones and lacks some. The sample records fewer than 110,000 clones, around 89% being singletons. Sequencing input: peripheral blood. Receptors originate from a woman aged 60-70 years with acute or convalescent COVID-19.

This clone was picked up a small number of times. This chain links TRBV3-1 (or the pseudogene TRBV3-2) with TRBJ2-3; tentatively, D is TRBD1 (5 bases). Per germline, CDR1 LGHDT and CDR2 YNNKEL (reference sequence). The V end lost 0 bases, the J end lost 6 bases, and 13 bases lay between the germline ends. The CDR3 is 15 amino acids. CDR3 region: CASSQEYRFADTQYF. Written as DNA, the CDR3 is TGTGCCAGCAGCCAAGAATACAGGTTCGCGGATACGCAGTATTTT.

The chain is built from TRBV15 and TRBJ2-1, with D possibly matching TRBD1 (5 bases). This CDR3 is built from 15 residues. Trimming removed 8 bases at V and 0 bases at J, with 14 bases between. Germline CDR1 LNHNV, CDR2 YYDKDF (reference sequence). Written as DNA, the CDR3 is TGTGCCACCGCGAGACGACAGAGCTCCTACAATGAGCAGTTCTTC. This sequence encodes CATARRQSSYNEQFF.

In this sample, this clone turned up once. The chain carries TRBV28 and TRBJ2-7; 7 positions match TRBD1. V was pared by 4 bases and J by 4 bases, with 1 base of the junction left unmatched. The CDR3 contains 12 residues. The germline V gene encodes CDR1 MDHEN and CDR2 SYDVKM. CDR3 sequence (DNA): TGTGCCAGCAGTTGGGGACAGTACGAGCAGTACTTC. Amino acids: CASSWGQYEQYF.

This chain connects TRBV12-3 or TRBV12-4 to TRBJ2-7; D uncertain. V was trimmed by 3 bases and J by 7 bases, leaving 10 bases between them. This CDR3 has 12 amino acids. The CDR3 loop reads CASSFGGLEQYF. The CDR3, as DNA: TGTGCCAGCAGTTTTGGCGGATTAGAGCAGTACTTC.

V gene TRBV5-1 combines with J gene TRBJ2-1, with 8 bases aligning to TRBD2. CDR3 length equals 15 residues. Trimming at V came to 4 bases and at J to 6 bases, leaving 9 bases not matched to a gene. The V gene's germline CDR1 is SGHRS and CDR2 YFSETQ. The CDR3 loop reads CASSPGLVIGNEQFF. CDR3 sequence (DNA): TGCGCCAGCAGCCCGGGACTAGTAATCGGCAATGAGCAGTTCTTC.

V gene TRBV7-3 combines with J gene TRBJ2-3; D is uncertain. CDR3 length: 18 amino acids. V was pared by 5 bases and J by 0 bases, with 21 bases between. In germline, CDR1 is SGHTA, CDR2 FQGTGA. CDR3 DNA sequence: TGTGCCAGCAGCCTTTTAAAATCGCAACGGTTCAGCACAGATACGCAGTATTTT. It codes for CASSLLKSQRFSTDTQYF.

CDR3 sequence reads: CASSSGAGGPYEQYF. The CDR3 DNA sequence: TGTGCCAGCAGCTCCGGAGCGGGAGGGCCGTACGAGCAGTACTTC. The chain joins TRBV13 to TRBJ2-7, with 10 bases identical to TRBD2. Germline values: CDR1 PRHDT, CDR2 FYEKMQ (reference sequence). This CDR3 is built from 15 residues. V lost 4 bases, J lost 4 bases, and 7 bases stayed unmatched.

J is TRBJ2-1 and V is TRBV27, with a tentative D call TRBD2 (6 bases). The CDR3 runs to 13 residues. Trimming shortened V by 3 bases and J by 13 bases, and 16 bases separated the two germline ends. The germline gives CDR1 MNHEY, CDR2 SMNVEV (reference sequence). The CDR3 nucleotides read TGTGCCAGCAGTTTTACGGTAACGGGGGACCAGTTCTTC. It is translated as CASSFTVTGDQFF.

The V gene is TRBV6-1, the J gene TRBJ1-1; unclear D gene. Germline V CDR1 and CDR2: MNHNS, SASEGT. This CDR3 has 13 residues. Trimming left V 0 bases short and J 8 bases short, with 10 bases between. This chain's CDR3 is CASSEASGVEAFF. In DNA, the CDR3 is TGTGCCAGCAGTGAAGCGTCCGGGGTCGAAGCTTTCTTT.

The J gene is TRBJ1-2, the V gene TRBV5-4; TRBD1 matches at 8 bases. Per the germline V gene, CDR1 is SGHNT and CDR2 is YYREEE (reference sequence). The trim removed 0 bases at V and 3 bases at J, leaving 4 bases unmatched. The CDR3 extends over 15 amino acids. The CDR3 DNA is TGTGCCAGCAGCTTGGGGCAGGGGGCTGACTATGGCTACACCTTC. This translates into CASSLGQGADYGYTF.

The chain joins TRBV7-2 to TRBJ1-2; 7 bases map to TRBD1. Germline CDR1 SGHTA, CDR2 FQGNSA. The CDR3 has 13 amino acids. V was pared by 7 bases and J by 5 bases, with 7 bases of the junction left unmatched. The CDR3 DNA sequence: TGTGCCAGCAAGGGACAGCCTAGGTATGGCTACACCTTC. Translation: CASKGQPRYGYTF.

The V and J genes are TRBV7-9 and TRBJ2-3; tentative D call: TRBD1 (5 bases). Looked up from germline, CDR1 is SEHNR and CDR2 is FQNEAQ (reference sequence). CDR3 length: 12 residues. The V gene lost 4 bases and the J gene lost 4 bases, with 6 bases spanning the gap. This CDR3 reads CASSYRSDTQYF. The CDR3 DNA reads as TGTGCCAGCAGCTACAGGTCAGATACGCAGTATTTT. Based on the CDR3 plus reference TRBV7-9 and TRBJ2-3, the full variable domain is DTGVSQNPRHKITKRGQNVTFRCDPISEHNRLYWYRQTLGQGPEFLTYFQNEAQLEKSRLLSDRFSAERPKGSFSTLEIQRTEQGDSAMYLCASSYRSDTQYFGPGTRLTVL.

This chain uses TRBV24-1 with TRBJ2-3; 7 nucleotides match TRBD2. Germline V gene data show CDR1 as KGHDR and CDR2 as SFDVKD. The CDR3 spans 16 residues. The V segment lost 7 bases and the J segment 1 base; nucleotides outside the gene matches: 10. The CDR3 region has the DNA TGTGCCACCAGCCAGGGCGGGAGCTCTCGCACAGATACGCAGTATTTT. This translates into CATSQGGSSRTDTQYF.

The chain has TRBV19 and TRBJ2-1; 10 bases fit TRBD2. CDR3 length: 18 amino acids. Germline V gives CDR1 LNHDA, CDR2 SQIVND (reference sequence). The V and J ends lost 5 bases and 0 bases, in that order; junction bases with no gene match: 10. Here the CDR3 reads CASSLAGVTRSSYNEQFF. The CDR3, as DNA: TGTGCCAGTAGTCTAGCGGGAGTAACCCGAAGCTCCTACAATGAGCAGTTCTTC.

The chain carries TRBV7-8 and TRBJ2-1, with 11 bases lining up with TRBD2. This CDR3 has 18 residues. Germline loops: CDR1 SGHVS, CDR2 FQNEAQ. V gave up 1 base and J gave up 3 bases; unmatched junction bases: 8. DNA of the CDR3: TGTGCCAGCAGCTTAGTAGTAGCGGGAGGGGTGGGCTACAATGAGCAGTTCTTC. It is translated as CASSLVVAGGVGYNEQFF.

The rearrangement uses TRBV28 and TRBJ2-1; 9 nucleotides align to TRBD1. The V gene's germline CDR1 is MDHEN and CDR2 SYDVKM. CDR3 length: 16 residues. The V and J ends lost 5 bases and 3 bases, in that order; junction bases with no gene match: 8. The CDR3 bases are TGTGCCAGCAGTATTCTGACGGGACAGGGCTACAATGAGCAGTTCTTC. This encodes CASSILTGQGYNEQFF.

This clone has only a few counts. V and J are TRBV6-5 and TRBJ2-1; D not certain. Germline V CDR1 and CDR2: MNHEY, SVGAGI. CDR3 length: 14 amino acids. V was shortened by 1 base and J by 7 bases, with 11 bases between the two germline ends. The CDR3 DNA follows: TGTGCCAGCAGTTACTTTGGGCCGCAAAATGAGCAGTTCTTC. Residues: CASSYFGPQNEQFF.

The genes are TRBV29-1 and TRBJ2-1; no clear D gene. V was clipped by 7 bases and J by 4 bases, with 14 bases between them. The CDR3 is 13 amino acids. Germline V CDR1 and CDR2: SQVTM, ANQGSEA. The CDR3 DNA reads as TGCAGCGCGACCGGGTTTTCATACAATGAGCAGTTCTTC. This gives the protein CSATGFSYNEQFF.